What follows are 25 T cell receptor beta chains derived from one specimen sequenced in a study of blood T cell repertoires in COVID-19. The table came from immunoSEQ multiplex PCR; TCRdb's copy has only in-frame clones and leaves some out. In the table there are tens of thousands of clones, around three quarters of which are singletons. What was sequenced was peripheral blood. The receptors originated from a human donor in a cohort sampled during active COVID-19.

The rearrangement joins TRBV19 to TRBJ2-1; 8 bases align to TRBD2. Germline loops: CDR1 LNHDA, CDR2 SQIVND (reference sequence). This CDR3 region has 15 residues. V lost 1 base and J lost 10; bases outside the gene matches: 9. The CDR3 sequence: CASSIGIGGGREQFF. CDR3 DNA: TGTGCCAGTAGTATAGGAATCGGGGGGGGCCGAGAGCAGTTCTTC.

V and J are TRBV25-1 and TRBJ2-3; 8 nucleotides line up with TRBD2. CDR3 size: 14 residues. Germline V gene data show CDR1 as MGHDK and CDR2 as SYGVNS. V gave up 4 bases and J gave up 10 bases; unmatched junction bases: 10. The CDR3 DNA reads TGTGCCAGCAGTGGACTGGCAGCGGGAGAGGCGCAGTATTTT. Protein product: CASSGLAAGEAQYF.

This clone was recorded at least ten times. This chain links TRBV7-9 with TRBJ2-2, with a tentative D call TRBD1 (6 bases). The germline V gene has CDR1 SEHNR and CDR2 FQNEAQ (reference sequence). V shed 5 bases and J shed 4 bases, with 14 bases lying between them. The CDR3 extends over 15 amino acids. CDR3 sequence reads: CASSRSGVSTGELFF. CDR3 coding DNA: TGTGCCAGCAGCCGGTCAGGGGTGAGCACCGGGGAGCTGTTTTTT.

The chain couples TRBV5-1 to TRBJ1-2, with 8 nucleotides matching TRBD1. Germline V gene data show CDR1 as SGHRS and CDR2 as YFSETQ. This CDR3 is built from 14 residues. V dropped 5 bases and J dropped 8; count of bases not matched to a gene: 11. CDR3 protein: CASSPGQELGGYTF. The CDR3 bases are TGCGCCAGCAGTCCGGGACAGGAGCTTGGGGGCTACACCTTC.

In DNA, the CDR3 is TGTGCCAGCAGCTTGAGGGACAGACCCTTTTACGAGCAGTACTTC. Its translation is CASSLRDRPFYEQYF. The chain links TRBV5-6 to TRBJ2-7; 7 bases line up with TRBD1. Per germline, CDR1 SGHDT and CDR2 YYEEEE. J lost 4 bases, V lost 1 base, and 8 bases had no gene match. CDR3 length: 15 residues.

The rearrangement uses TRBV7-2 and TRBJ1-5; no reliable D call. This CDR3 region has 15 residues. V gave up 2 bases and J gave up 0 bases, with 8 bases separating them. Germline V gene lookup returns CDR1 SGHTA and CDR2 FQGNSA. Written as DNA, the CDR3 is TGTGCCAGCAGCTTACAGGCCGCTAGCAATCAGCCCCAGCATTTT. This codes for CASSLQAASNQPQHF.

The chain couples TRBV2 to TRBJ2-7; 9 nucleotides line up with TRBD1. The CDR3 loop spans 14 amino acids. Losses at the gene ends were 3 bases for V and 5 bases for J; bases not matched to a gene: 5. Germline V gene data show CDR1 as SNHLY and CDR2 as FYNNEI. Here the CDR3 DNA reads TGTGCCAGCAGTGAGGGGGACAGGGACCACGAGCAGTACTTC. Translated: CASSEGDRDHEQYF.

The V and J genes are TRBV6-5 and TRBJ1-1; D is unclear. Germline V lookup: CDR1 MNHEY, CDR2 SVGAGI. Deletions cut 7 bases from V and 0 bases from J, with 9 bases between. The CDR3 contains 13 residues. For the CDR3, the DNA is TGTGCCAGCATACAGATTATGAACACTGAAGCTTTCTTT. This translates into CASIQIMNTEAFF.

The rearrangement joins TRBV6-2 or TRBV6-3 to TRBJ1-5; the D gene is possibly TRBD1 (5 bases). CDR3 size: 14 residues. V was trimmed by 5 bases and J by 4 bases, leaving 12 bases between them. In germline, CDR1 is MNHEY, CDR2 SVGEGT. The CDR3 DNA is TGTGCCAGCAGTCACCGGGACTGGAATCAGCCCCAGCATTTT. As protein: CASSHRDWNQPQHF.

CDR3 in amino acids: CASSYAQVTIEAFF. CDR3 DNA: TGTGCCAGCAGTTACGCCCAGGTAACGATTGAAGCTTTCTTT. The J gene is TRBJ1-1, the V gene TRBV6-2 or TRBV6-3; D gene uncertain. The CDR3 has 14 residues. Between the trimmed V and J ends, which lost 2 bases and 7 bases, there was a span of 14 bases. Germline V CDR1 and CDR2: MNHEY, SVGEGT.

The rearrangement uses TRBV5-1 and TRBJ2-7, with D tentatively TRBD2 (6 bases). Germline V gene lookup returns CDR1 SGHRS and CDR2 YFSETQ. Trimming left V 0 bases short and J 3 bases short, with 10 bases between. The CDR3 contains 14 residues. The CDR3 loop is CASSLVPGDYEQYF. The CDR3 nucleotides are TGCGCCAGCAGCTTGGTTCCGGGGGACTACGAGCAGTACTTC.

The table lists this clone with a few counts. V usage is TRBV3-1 (or the pseudogene TRBV3-2) and J usage is TRBJ2-7; D perhaps matches TRBD1 (5 bases). From germline, CDR1 is LGHDT and CDR2 YNNKEL (reference sequence). V lost 4 bases to trimming and J lost 8 bases, with 15 bases between them. The CDR3 covers 13 residues. The CDR3 spells CASSPTQGGKQYF. CDR3 nucleotide sequence: TGTGCCAGCAGCCCGACCCAGGGTGGTAAGCAGTACTTC.

The chain carries TRBV29-1 and TRBJ2-7; D is uncertain. Trimming cost V 1 base and J 2 bases, with 3 bases left between them. The CDR3 sequence is 11 residues long. Germline V gene sequence: CDR1 SQVTM, CDR2 ANQGSEA. For the CDR3, the DNA is TGCAGCGTTGAAGGTACCTACGAGCAGTACTTC. It codes for CSVEGTYEQYF.

The chain employs TRBV19 and TRBJ2-7, with D possibly matching TRBD1 (6 bases). Trimming took 5 bases from V and 3 from J, leaving 17 bases between them. CDR3 length: 15 amino acids. CDR1 LNHDA and CDR2 SQIVND come from the germline V gene (reference sequence). CDR3 nucleotides: TGTGCCAGTAGTCCCGAATACAGGGAAAACTACGAGCAGTACTTC. It codes for CASSPEYRENYEQYF.

The chain recombines TRBV27 with TRBJ2-7; 9 bases map to TRBD1. CDR1 is MNHEY, CDR2 SMNVEV, per germline (reference sequence). Unmatched junction bases numbered 9, after V lost 0 bases and J lost 0 bases. This CDR3 is 18 amino acids long. DNA for the CDR3: TGTGCCAGCAGTTTATCGCGCACAGGGGGCGCGGGCTCCTACGAGCAGTACTTC. Translating gives CASSLSRTGGAGSYEQYF.

CDR3 in amino acids: CASSLGRTGGFSDTQYF. The CDR3 DNA reads TGTGCCAGCAGCTTAGGGAGGACAGGGGGCTTTTCAGATACGCAGTATTTT. The chain links TRBV7-9 to TRBJ2-3; 11 nucleotides align to TRBD1. Germline V CDR1 and CDR2: SEHNR, FQNEAQ (reference sequence). Unmatched junction bases numbered 7, after V lost 1 base and J lost 4 bases. This CDR3 has 17 amino acids.

This rearrangement joins TRBV30 to TRBJ1-6, with 7 bases identical to TRBD1. The J segment lost 7 bases and the V segment lost 8 bases, leaving 8 bases of the junction unmatched. Per germline, CDR1 GTSNPN and CDR2 SVGIG (reference sequence). CDR3 length: 13 amino acids. As DNA, the CDR3 is TGTGCCGGACAGGTCGGCGCGAATTCACCCCTCCACTTT. It is translated as CAGQVGANSPLHF.

V gene TRBV15 combines with J gene TRBJ1-4; D not resolved. Germline CDR1 and CDR2: LNHNV and YYDKDF (reference sequence). The CDR3 has 15 amino acids. The V end was cut by 3 bases, the J end by 7 bases, with 15 bases between. CDR3 coding DNA: TGTGCCACCAGCAGTTCTTACAGAGAAAGTGAAAAACTGTTTTTT. Its protein is CATSSSYRESEKLFF. The variable domain in full, with the rest retrieved from reference TRBV15 and TRBJ1-4, is DAMVIQNPRYQVTQFGKPVTLSCSQTLNHNVMYWYQQKSSQAPKLLFHYYDKDFNNEADTPDNFQSRRPNTSFCFLDIRSPGLGDTAMYLCATSSSYRESEKLFFGSGTQLSVL.

The chain has TRBV6-1 and TRBJ2-4, with 8 positions matching TRBD1. After removal of 1 base from V and 9 bases from J, the junction contained 11 bases not matched to a gene. CDR1 and CDR2 from the germline V gene are MNHNS and SASEGT. This CDR3 has 16 residues. The CDR3 protein is CASSEVGQGLGGIQYF. DNA of the CDR3: TGTGCCAGCAGTGAAGTCGGACAGGGATTAGGGGGCATTCAGTACTTC.

The rearrangement joins TRBV2 to TRBJ2-2; D might be TRBD2 (5 bases). Trimming took 4 bases from V and 8 from J, leaving 17 bases between them. The germline gives CDR1 SNHLY, CDR2 FYNNEI. The CDR3 is 15 amino acids. The CDR3 reads CASSARTGVAGELFF. The DNA for the CDR3 is TGTGCCAGCAGTGCACGGACTGGGGTTGCAGGGGAGCTGTTTTTT.

Here the CDR3 DNA reads TGCAGTGCTAGTATTAACGGCGGATCCAATGAGCAGTTCTTC. Its translation: CSASINGGSNEQFF. The gene calls are TRBV20-1 and TRBJ2-1, with no clear D. The CDR3 spans 14 residues. Germline-derived CDR1 and CDR2 are DFQATT and SNEGSKA (reference sequence). With 3 bases removed from V and 6 bases from J, the gap between germline ends came to 15 bases.

This chain uses TRBV5-1 with TRBJ2-7, with D perhaps TRBD1 (6 bases). This CDR3 has 14 residues. Germline V gene data show CDR1 as SGHRS and CDR2 as YFSETQ. V was trimmed by 2 bases and J by 5 bases, leaving 14 bases between them. For the CDR3, the DNA is TGCGCCAGCAGCTTCACAGGGTCTCAGAACGAGCAGTACTTC. Its translation is CASSFTGSQNEQYF.

The V call is TRBV30, the J call TRBJ1-2; a weak D match, TRBD1 (6 bases). The germline CDR1 and CDR2 sequences are GTSNPN and SVGIG (reference sequence). V gave up 4 bases and J gave up 3 bases, with 18 bases separating them. The CDR3 is 15 amino acids. The CDR3 region is CAWTKGQLRYYGYTF. The CDR3 nucleotides read TGTGCCTGGACTAAAGGACAGTTAAGATACTATGGCTACACCTTC.

The chain couples TRBV19 to TRBJ2-2; D gene ambiguous. The CDR3 contains 14 residues. Germline-derived CDR1 and CDR2 are LNHDA and SQIVND (reference sequence). The ends were cut back, 0 bases at V and 3 bases at J, with 5 bases in the middle. DNA of the CDR3: TGTGCCAGTAGTATAGAAACAGACACCGGGGAGCTGTTTTTT. Its translation: CASSIETDTGELFF. Full variable domain (missing parts from reference TRBV19 and TRBJ2-2): DGGITQSPKYLFRKEGQNVTLSCEQNLNHDAMYWYRQDPGQGLRLIYYSQIVNDFQKGDIAEGYSVSREKKESFPLTVTSAQKNPTAFYLCASSIETDTGELFFGEGSRLTVL.

This chain uses TRBV5-1 with TRBJ2-3, with D possibly being TRBD2 (6 bases). With 5 bases removed from V and 4 bases from J, the gap between germline ends came to 14 bases. The CDR3 is made up of 14 amino acids. Germline CDR1 reads SGHRS; CDR2 reads YFSETQ. The DNA of the CDR3 is TGCGCCAGCAGTAACGGGAGAAGGTCAGATACGCAGTATTTT. Encoded protein: CASSNGRRSDTQYF.